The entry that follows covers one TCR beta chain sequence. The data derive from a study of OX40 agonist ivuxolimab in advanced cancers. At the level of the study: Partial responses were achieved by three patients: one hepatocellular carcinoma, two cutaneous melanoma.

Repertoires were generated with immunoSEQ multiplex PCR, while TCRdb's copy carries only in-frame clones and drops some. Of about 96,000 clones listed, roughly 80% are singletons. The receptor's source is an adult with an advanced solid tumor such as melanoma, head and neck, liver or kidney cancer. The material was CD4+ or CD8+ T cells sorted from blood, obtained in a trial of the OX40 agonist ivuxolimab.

CDR3 coding DNA: TGTGCTAGTTCCAGGGGGTCCTACAATGAGCAGTTCTTC. This sequence encodes CASSRGSYNEQFF. J is TRBJ2-1 and V is TRBV12-5; 7 bases match TRBD1. Unmatched junction bases numbered 2, after V lost 8 bases and J lost 1 base. The CDR3 covers 13 residues. Germline CDR1 is LGHNT and CDR2 is FRNRAP.